The 23 T cell receptor beta chains listed next were all sequenced from one sample in a study of T cell changes during pregnancy in multiple sclerosis. Sequencing used immunoSEQ multiplex PCR; TCRdb keeps in-frame clones, though not all of them. The table records under 50,000 clones, less than 95% of them present only once. Specimen: CD4+ T cells from peripheral blood mononuclear cells, collected in the first trimester of pregnancy. These receptors came from a female donor in good health, enrolled as a control in a pregnancy study.

The chain uses TRBV25-1 and TRBJ1-1, with 8 bases identical to TRBD1. The germline V gene encodes CDR1 MGHDK and CDR2 SYGVNS. Trimming took 4 bases from V and 3 from J; bases not matched to a gene: 7. This CDR3 is built from 15 residues. This CDR3 is CASSALGQAYTEAFF. DNA of the CDR3: TGTGCCAGCAGTGCCCTGGGACAGGCTTACACTGAAGCTTTCTTT.

V usage is TRBV19 and J usage is TRBJ2-2; TRBD1 matches at 8 bases. Germline values: CDR1 LNHDA, CDR2 SQIVND (reference sequence). The length of the CDR3 is 18 residues. The V segment lost 5 bases and the J segment 4 bases; nucleotides outside the gene matches: 15. DNA of the CDR3: TGTGCCAGTAGTCCCCTACAGGGGGAACGATTGCCCACCGGGGAGCTGTTTTTT. This codes for CASSPLQGERLPTGELFF.

The chain combines TRBV11-2 with TRBJ2-7; the match to TRBD2 covers 9 bases. The V and J ends lost 5 bases and 2 bases, in that order; junction bases with no gene match: 13. CDR1 is SGHAT, CDR2 FQNNGV, per germline. The CDR3 extends over 17 amino acids. The CDR3 is CASSPYLGLAGTYEQYF. The DNA of the CDR3 is TGTGCCAGCAGCCCTTACTTGGGGCTAGCGGGGACCTACGAGCAGTACTTC.

The chain combines TRBV27 with TRBJ2-5; tentative D call: TRBD2 (5 bases). V was trimmed by 11 bases and J by 1 base, leaving 11 bases between them. Germline lookup yields CDR1 MNHEY and CDR2 SMNVEV (reference sequence). This CDR3 comprises 12 residues. The CDR3 nucleotides are TGTGCCCCGGACTCGCCCCAAGAGACCCAGTACTTC. This gives the protein CAPDSPQETQYF.

The chain links TRBV4-3 to TRBJ2-1; D is undetermined. V lost 0 bases, J lost 0 bases, and 15 bases lay in between. CDR3 length: 18 amino acids. Germline CDR1 and CDR2: LGHNA and YSLEER. In DNA form, the CDR3 reads TGCGCCAGCAGCCAAGATATCCATTTCTACAGCTCCTACAATGAGCAGTTCTTC. It specifies CASSQDIHFYSSYNEQFF.

The J gene is TRBJ1-2, the V gene TRBV7-2; D gene ambiguous. The CDR3 has 14 residues. Per germline, CDR1 SGHTA and CDR2 FQGNSA. V gave up 5 bases and J gave up 4 bases, with 14 bases separating them. CDR3 sequence: CASSLEQSFYGYTF. In nucleotides, the CDR3 is TGTGCCAGCAGCCTCGAACAGTCCTTCTATGGCTACACCTTC.

This clone was seen a few times. The chain combines TRBV4-1 with TRBJ2-1; TRBD2 might be the D (5 bases). Trimming pared 0 bases from V and 5 bases from J, leaving 11 bases between. The CDR3 covers 15 residues. Germline values: CDR1 MGHRA, CDR2 YSYEKL. Written as DNA, the CDR3 is TGCGCCAGCAGCCAAGAACTGAGGGATAACAATGAGCAGTTCTTC. Translating gives CASSQELRDNNEQFF.

This chain uses TRBV6-5 with TRBJ1-2, with D uncertain. Germline assignment: CDR1 MNHEY and CDR2 SVGAGI. The CDR3 extends over 13 amino acids. V was cut by 5 bases and J by 7 bases, with 14 bases left in between. Written as DNA, the CDR3 is TGTGCCAGCAGTCTCCGGGAACAGAGTGGCTACACCTTC. This codes for CASSLREQSGYTF.

This chain links TRBV4-3 with TRBJ2-7; D is possibly TRBD2 (5 bases). V was shortened by 0 bases and J by 6 bases, with 12 bases between the two germline ends. From germline, CDR1 is LGHNA and CDR2 YSLEER. The CDR3 spans 14 residues. CDR3 region: CASSQDRGSGEQYF. The CDR3 nucleotides read TGCGCCAGCAGCCAAGATCGAGGGTCAGGCGAGCAGTACTTC.

The chain links TRBV6-5 to TRBJ1-2; TRBD1 aligns across 9 bases. Per the germline V gene, CDR1 is MNHEY and CDR2 is SVGAGI. There are 14 residues in the CDR3. The trim removed 5 bases at V and 2 bases at J, leaving 3 bases unmatched. This CDR3 reads CASSPTGGNYGYTF. Here the CDR3 DNA reads TGTGCCAGCAGTCCGACAGGGGGGAACTATGGCTACACCTTC.

The rearrangement joins TRBV4-2 to TRBJ2-2; the match to TRBD1 covers 8 bases. The germline CDR1 and CDR2 sequences are LGHNA and YNFKEQ. There are 15 residues in the CDR3. The junction had 4 bases not matched to a gene; V was cut back by 1 base and J by 6 bases. Here the CDR3 DNA reads TGTGCCAGCAGCCAAGGGACAGGGATGCCCGGGGAGCTGTTTTTT. Its protein is CASSQGTGMPGELFF.

The chain couples TRBV29-1 to TRBJ2-7; D gene uncertain. This CDR3 comprises 12 residues. CDR1 is SQVTM and CDR2 is ANQGSEA in the germline V gene. The V end lost 4 bases, the J end lost 2 bases, and 9 bases lay between the germline ends. Written as DNA, the CDR3 is TGCAGCGTTGGGGTACAGACCTACGAGCAGTACTTC. The encoded protein is CSVGVQTYEQYF.

This chain links TRBV13 with TRBJ2-6; perhaps TRBD2 as D (6 bases). V lost 5 bases and J 0 bases, leaving 14 bases between the germline ends. The CDR3 spans 17 residues. Germline loops: CDR1 PRHDT, CDR2 FYEKMQ (reference sequence). CDR3 residues: CASSLEGFGSGANVLTF. The CDR3 coding sequence is TGTGCCAGCAGCCTGGAGGGTTTTGGCTCTGGGGCCAACGTCCTGACTTTC.

The chain carries TRBV19 and TRBJ2-1, with 8 bases aligning to TRBD1. V gave up 7 bases and J gave up 1 base; unmatched junction bases: 3. Looked up from germline, CDR1 is LNHDA and CDR2 is SQIVND (reference sequence). This CDR3 region has 14 residues. The CDR3 spells CASKRTGSYNEQFF. The CDR3 DNA reads as TGTGCCAGTAAACGGACAGGGTCCTACAATGAGCAGTTCTTC.

The sample holds one count of this clone. The chain has TRBV7-2 and TRBJ2-7, with D tentatively TRBD2 (5 bases). Per germline, CDR1 SGHTA and CDR2 FQGNSA. This CDR3 region has 14 residues. The V gene lost 2 bases and the J gene lost 5 bases, with 13 bases spanning the gap. The CDR3 region has the DNA TGTGCCAGCAGCTTACCTTCAACTAGGAACGAGCAGTACTTC. Amino acid sequence: CASSLPSTRNEQYF.

This clone showed up just once. The chain employs TRBV9 and TRBJ2-3; D might be TRBD1 (5 bases). This CDR3 has 14 residues. The V end was cut by 4 bases, the J end by 0 bases, with 9 bases between. Germline V gene lookup returns CDR1 SGDLS and CDR2 YYNGEE. The CDR3 reads CASSQQVSTDTQYF. CDR3 nucleotides: TGTGCCAGCAGCCAACAGGTTAGCACAGATACGCAGTATTTT.

V is TRBV9 and J is TRBJ2-7, with TRBD1 as a possible D gene (6 bases). The germline V gene encodes CDR1 SGDLS and CDR2 YYNGEE. CDR3 length equals 16 residues. The ends were cut back, 4 bases at V and 5 bases at J, with 22 bases in the middle. In DNA, the CDR3 is TGTGCCAGCAGCACCCTTACAGGGACCTCCCTGGACGAGCAGTACTTC. Its translation: CASSTLTGTSLDEQYF.

This sequence joins TRBV5-1 and TRBJ2-3; tentative D call: TRBD2 (5 bases). Germline assignment: CDR1 SGHRS and CDR2 YFSETQ. V was pared by 4 bases and J by 2 bases, with 11 bases between. The CDR3 covers 14 residues. CDR3 sequence reads: CASSLEGATDTQYF. The CDR3 DNA is TGCGCCAGCAGCCTCGAGGGCGCCACAGATACGCAGTATTTT.

The chain carries TRBV4-1 and TRBJ2-1, with TRBD2 matching 7 bases. This CDR3 contains 15 residues. Germline CDR1 is MGHRA and CDR2 is YSYEKL. Trimming at V came to 4 bases and at J to 8 bases, leaving 11 bases not matched to a gene. Here the CDR3 reads CASSRRTEGRDEQFF. The CDR3 region has the DNA TGCGCCAGCAGCCGTAGGACCGAGGGGAGGGATGAGCAGTTCTTC.

The chain carries TRBV14 and TRBJ2-7; 10 bases align to TRBD2. In germline, CDR1 is SGHDN, CDR2 FVKESK. The CDR3 runs to 12 residues. Trimming at V came to 1 base and at J to 9 bases, leaving 0 bases not matched to a gene. CDR3 region: CASSQVAGGQYF. The CDR3 DNA reads TGTGCCAGCAGCCAAGTAGCGGGGGGGCAGTACTTC. Based on the CDR3 plus reference TRBV14 and TRBJ2-7, the full variable domain is EAGVTQFPSHSVIEKGQTVTLRCDPISGHDNLYWYRRVMGKEIKFLLHFVKESKQDESGMPNNRFLAERTGGTYSTLKVQPAELEDSGVYFCASSQVAGGQYFGPGTRLTVT.

This chain links TRBV18 with TRBJ1-1; maybe TRBD1 (5 bases). There are 15 residues in the CDR3. Per the germline V gene, CDR1 is KGHSH and CDR2 is LQKENI. V was trimmed by 0 bases and J by 0 bases, leaving 8 bases between them. The CDR3 is CASSPPEGLNTEAFF. In DNA form, the CDR3 reads TGTGCCAGCTCACCACCGGAGGGGCTGAACACTGAAGCTTTCTTT. Full variable domain (outside the CDR3, taken from reference TRBV18 and TRBJ1-1): NAGVMQNPRHLVRRRGQEARLRCSPMKGHSHVYWYRQLPEEGLKFMVYLQKENIIDESGMPKERFSAEFPKEGPSILRIQQVVRGDSAAYFCASSPPEGLNTEAFFGQGTRLTVV.

V usage is TRBV7-2 and J usage is TRBJ2-3; 7 bases agree with TRBD2. The CDR3 extends over 13 amino acids. V gave up 3 bases and J gave up 4 bases; unmatched junction bases: 1. Germline V CDR1 and CDR2: SGHTA, FQGNSA. Here the CDR3 reads CASSFRGADTQYF. CDR3 DNA sequence: TGTGCCAGCAGCTTCCGGGGGGCAGATACGCAGTATTTT.

The chain couples TRBV29-1 to TRBJ2-2, with D maybe TRBD1 (5 bases). The CDR3 is 13 amino acids. The V gene's germline CDR1 is SQVTM and CDR2 ANQGSEA. V was shortened by 3 bases and J by 3 bases, with 8 bases between the two germline ends. The CDR3 DNA reads TGCAGCGTTGAGGGGCAGTACACCGGGGAGCTGTTTTTT. It translates to CSVEGQYTGELFF.